This TCR beta chain emerged from a study of T cells after yellow fever vaccination (dated by TCRdb to the late 2010s). A note on the overall study: Libraries from fractions with low cell numbers were prepared with the SMART-Seq v4 Ultra Low Input RNA kit. Two healthy male donors, one aged 18 to 30 and one aged 30 to 39 years, made up the cohort. To follow T-cell clones before and after primary and booster YFV17D yellow fever vaccination, bulk TCR alpha and beta repertoires were sequenced over time. Bulk PBMC replicates and cell subsets were isolated from blood drawn at multiple timepoints before and after both primary and secondary immunization.

Study-wide findings and limitations: FACS-sorted repertoires could contain abundant contaminating clonotypes from the bulk population, so computational filtering was required. A small share of clonotypes was detected in both CD4 and CD8 compartments, with the overlap likely arising from convergent recombination. The secondary T-cell response was found to be weaker but faster than the primary response, with a peak reached on day 5 rather than on day 15. After the booster, most clones that had expanded after primary vaccination were detected again (nearly 97% of CD4 and 88% of CD8), suggesting broad maintenance of memory. Because only two donors were included in the study, the extent to which the findings can be generalized is limited.

For this clonotype: Its antigen specificity is not known. No much larger clone exists at a distance of one base, and base qualities are not known.

TCR cDNA was synthesized by 5'RACE template switching, through which a universal primer site and unique molecular identifiers were introduced. Priming for cDNA synthesis came from both the TCR alpha and TCR beta constant segments. Two PCR steps were used to amplify libraries, with sample barcodes and sequencing adapters being added in the second step. Sequencing of the libraries was done on either Illumina HiSeq 2500 (2x100 bp) or NovaSeq (2x150 bp). As for how the authors treated the data: Reads were demultiplexed and collapsed into UMI consensus sequences with MIGEC, and V(D)J alignment was performed with MiXCR. Vaccine-responding clonotypes were defined with edgeR using replicate PBMC samples, requiring FDR below 0.01 and a log2 fold change above 5 up to day 15. Each bulk clonotype was labeled CD4 or CD8 based on which sequenced repertoire, CD4 or CD8, contained the clonotype at higher abundance. TCRdb ran its own pipeline on the public reads, namely fastp trimming at Q25 and MiXCR clone calling, and kept in-frame beta chains. For every CDR3 protein sequence, its rows merge into one entry that carries the most common genes and DNA. Clone size and V and J calls follow TCRdb, not the original study. Here the sample has under 600,000 distinct CDR3 sequences; 13% occur a single time. More than 13% of the sample comes from the top ten.

CDR3 length: 19 amino acids, cysteine to phenylalanine. CDR3 DNA only is kept here, 57 bases in frame from base 1. Per the publication, the treatment or condition label means: live attenuated yellow fever vaccine strain. Two biological replicates of bulk PBMCs were collected at each blood-draw timepoint. PBMCs were isolated from peripheral blood using a standard Ficoll-Paque protocol. TriZol was used to extract RNA from bulk PBMCs, CD4 and CD8 fractions, and dextramer-positive and dextramer-negative fractions. The specimen was PBMCs, collected on the day of the yellow fever booster vaccination. The receptor was isolated from a man between 25 and 39 years old who received the YFV17D yellow fever vaccine. Rearrangement joined TRBV21-1 to TRBJ2-6; the table calls TRBD1, which could not be checked here. TRBV21-1 is classified as a pseudogene. The DNA sequence is TGTGCCAGCAGCAAAGATAAGGGGCAGTTAAGTTCTGGGGCCAACGTCCTGACTTTC. This translates into CASSKDKGQLSSGANVLTF.